The 25 T cell receptor beta chains below were found in one sample sequenced in a study of shared clonotypes between healthy human individuals. Some clones are missing from TCRdb's copy, which holds only in-frame ones; the method was immunoSEQ multiplex PCR. The table records millions of clones, just under 95% of them present only once. CD45RO-negative, CCR7-selected cells formed the naive CD8 fraction, which excluded terminally differentiated effector memory CD45RA+ cells. The specimen was naive CD8+ T cells sorted from blood. Every receptor here comes from a young man in good health.

V and J are TRBV5-1 and TRBJ1-1; D call uncertain. Germline CDR1 and CDR2: SGHRS and YFSETQ. This CDR3 has 13 residues. Trimming stripped 3 bases from V and 3 bases from J, with 9 bases between. Written as DNA, the CDR3 is TGCGCCAGCAGCTATCTAGGGTACACTGAAGCTTTCTTT. This gives the protein CASSYLGYTEAFF.

This sequence joins TRBV9 and TRBJ1-5; no firm D call. CDR3 length: 17 amino acids. Germline assignment: CDR1 SGDLS and CDR2 YYNGEE. The V and J ends lost 6 bases and 4 bases respectively, with 23 bases between them. CDR3 nucleotide sequence: TGTGCCAGCAATCGCCCGACCCGAGGTGGGGAGAATCAGCCCCAGCATTTT. Amino acids: CASNRPTRGGENQPQHF.

The table lists this clone with a count of one. The chain couples TRBV4-2 to TRBJ2-3; 8 bases are shared with TRBD2. The CDR3 runs 18 residues. The germline gives CDR1 LGHNA, CDR2 YNFKEQ. The J segment lost 3 bases and the V segment lost 0 bases, leaving 11 bases of the junction unmatched. The CDR3 is CASSQDLLAGTFTDTQYF. The CDR3 DNA is TGTGCCAGCAGCCAAGATCTGTTAGCGGGGACATTTACAGATACGCAGTATTTT.

The chain employs TRBV27 and TRBJ2-1; the D gene is possibly TRBD2 (5 bases). CDR1 is MNHEY and CDR2 is SMNVEV in the germline V gene (reference sequence). The CDR3 covers 14 residues. V gave up 8 bases and J gave up 2 bases, with 13 bases separating them. CDR3 loop: CASGPIGAYNEQFF. In DNA form, the CDR3 reads TGTGCCAGCGGACCTATCGGGGCCTACAATGAGCAGTTCTTC.

This chain uses TRBV27 with TRBJ1-2; D is perhaps TRBD1 (6 bases). The CDR3 consists of 11 residues. Germline-derived CDR1 and CDR2 are MNHEY and SMNVEV (reference sequence). Trimming left V 11 bases short and J 3 bases short, with 10 bases between. Here the CDR3 DNA reads TGTGCCGTAGGGGGGTACTATGGCTACACCTTC. This translates into CAVGGYYGYTF.

This rearrangement joins TRBV5-6 to TRBJ2-3, with D tentatively TRBD1 or TRBD2 (5 bases each). Trimming shortened V by 3 bases and J by 14 bases, and 13 bases separated the two germline ends. CDR3 length: 11 residues. The germline V gene encodes CDR1 SGHDT and CDR2 YYEEEE. CDR3 sequence reads: CASSSSLGRYF. The CDR3 DNA is TGTGCCAGCAGCTCCTCTCTGGGACGGTATTTT.

The rearrangement joins TRBV4-2 to TRBJ1-1; possible D gene TRBD1, 5 bases. The V gene lost 6 bases and the J gene lost 2 bases, with 13 bases spanning the gap. The CDR3 runs to 14 residues. Germline lookup yields CDR1 LGHNA and CDR2 YNFKEQ. The CDR3 reads CASSQLGVNTEAFF. The CDR3 DNA reads as TGTGCCAGCAGTCAATTAGGGGTAAACACTGAAGCTTTCTTT.

The chain carries TRBV6-5 and TRBJ2-7; 13 nucleotides align to TRBD2. The length of the CDR3 is 13 residues. Germline V gives CDR1 MNHEY, CDR2 SVGAGI. Trimming at V came to 2 bases and at J to 9 bases, leaving 1 base not matched to a gene. This CDR3 reads CASSYGTSGVQYF. CDR3 bases: TGTGCCAGCAGTTACGGGACTAGCGGGGTGCAGTACTTC.

As concerns this clone: Other nucleotide sequences in the sample specify the same CDR3. This chain uses TRBV9 with TRBJ2-5; no reliable D call. With 0 bases removed from V and 1 base from J, the gap between germline ends came to 4 bases. The CDR3 sequence is 13 residues long. The V gene's germline CDR1 is SGDLS and CDR2 YYNGEE. This chain's CDR3 is CASSVASQETQYF. CDR3 in DNA: TGTGCCAGCAGCGTAGCCAGCCAAGAGACCCAGTACTTC.

J is TRBJ2-7 and V is TRBV13; D possibly corresponds to TRBD1 (6 bases). CDR1 and CDR2 from the germline V gene are PRHDT and FYEKMQ (reference sequence). The CDR3 sequence is 15 residues long. Trimming took off 5 bases at V and 0 bases at J, with 14 bases between the two ends. The CDR3 DNA reads TGTGCCAGCAGCCTGGGGGCTTTGAGCTCCTACGAGCAGTACTTC. It yields the protein CASSLGALSSYEQYF.

The CDR3 protein is CASSGRTGGTDTQYF. Written as DNA, the CDR3 is TGTGCCAGCAGTGGGAGGACAGGGGGCACAGATACGCAGTATTTT. V usage is TRBV6-5 and J usage is TRBJ2-3, with 9 positions matching TRBD1. CDR1 and CDR2 (germline): MNHEY, SVGAGI. This CDR3 comprises 15 residues. Unmatched junction bases numbered 4, after V lost 5 bases and J lost 1 base.

J is TRBJ2-7 and V is TRBV11-2; tentatively, D is TRBD1 or TRBD2 (5 bases each). The V gene lost 3 bases and the J gene lost 2 bases, with 17 bases spanning the gap. Germline lookup yields CDR1 SGHAT and CDR2 FQNNGV. This CDR3 is 16 amino acids long. CDR3: CASSFNLGEIPYEQYF. In DNA, the CDR3 is TGTGCCAGCAGCTTCAATCTGGGGGAGATTCCCTACGAGCAGTACTTC. The whole variable domain, remainder taken from reference TRBV11-2 and TRBJ2-7, is EAGVAQSPRYKIIEKRQSVAFWCNPISGHATLYWYQQILGQGPKLLIQFQNNGVVDDSQLPKDRFSAERLKGVDSTLKIQPAKLEDSAVYLCASSFNLGEIPYEQYFGPGTRLTVT.

V usage is TRBV7-9 and J usage is TRBJ1-1; D remains unclear. V lost 7 bases and J 2 bases, leaving 17 bases between the germline ends. This CDR3 comprises 15 residues. Germline CDR1 is SEHNR and CDR2 is FQNEAQ (reference sequence). The CDR3 sequence is CASTVKTDFNTEAFF. Here the CDR3 DNA reads TGTGCCAGCACCGTGAAGACCGATTTTAACACTGAAGCTTTCTTT.

The rearrangement uses TRBV6-5 and TRBJ2-1; possibly TRBD1 or TRBD2 for D (5 bases each). Germline assignment: CDR1 MNHEY and CDR2 SVGAGI. V lost 4 bases, J lost 10 bases, and 17 bases lay in between. The CDR3 spans 14 residues. CDR3 nucleotide sequence: TGTGCCAGCAGTTTCCCGACTCGGGGCGGGGAGCAGTTCTTC. Encoded protein: CASSFPTRGGEQFF.

This clone showed up just a few times. The rearrangement links TRBV11-2 to TRBJ1-5; D not certain. Germline V gives CDR1 SGHAT, CDR2 FQNNGV. The CDR3 contains 14 residues. Trimming cost V 1 base and J 0 bases, with 4 bases left between them. Written as DNA, the CDR3 is TGTGCCAGCAGCTTAGGGACTAGCAATCAGCCCCAGCATTTT. As protein: CASSLGTSNQPQHF.

The V and J genes are TRBV4-1 and TRBJ1-1; D possibly corresponds to TRBD1 (6 bases). Trimming removed 2 bases from V and 1 base from J, with 8 bases in between. This CDR3 is 14 amino acids long. Germline assignment: CDR1 MGHRA and CDR2 YSYEKL. The CDR3 sequence: CASSQRGRNTEAFF. Here the CDR3 DNA reads TGCGCCAGCAGCCAAAGGGGGAGGAACACTGAAGCTTTCTTT.

This rearrangement joins TRBV27 to TRBJ1-2; unclear D gene. This CDR3 region has 15 residues. V was pared by 2 bases and J by 4 bases, with 14 bases between. Germline V lookup: CDR1 MNHEY, CDR2 SMNVEV (reference sequence). This CDR3 is CASSLDSGPFYGYTF. The CDR3 DNA sequence: TGTGCCAGCAGTTTAGACTCCGGGCCGTTCTATGGCTACACCTTC.

The chain recombines TRBV30 with TRBJ1-3; D possibly corresponds to TRBD1 (6 bases). CDR1 is GTSNPN, CDR2 SVGIG, per germline (reference sequence). Trimming removed 1 base from V and 4 bases from J, with 20 bases in between. The CDR3 spans 17 residues. CDR3 coding DNA: TGTGCCTGGAGTGAACGGGAGGACAGAACTGGCGGAAACACCATATATTTT. Protein: CAWSEREDRTGGNTIYF.

The chain is built from TRBV4-1 and TRBJ1-5; 9 bases match TRBD1. The CDR3 totals 15 residues. Germline lookup yields CDR1 MGHRA and CDR2 YSYEKL. V was clipped by 8 bases and J by 4 bases; unmatched bases: 9. CDR3 coding DNA: TGCGCCAGCGGCGAGGGACAGGGATTTAATCAGCCCCAGCATTTT. Residues: CASGEGQGFNQPQHF.

The CDR3 nucleotides are TGTGCCAGCAGCCCTTGGGGCAGGGACGAGCAGTACTTC. It encodes CASSPWGRDEQYF. The chain has TRBV7-2 and TRBJ2-7, with D tentatively TRBD1 (5 bases). Trimming left V 5 bases short and J 5 bases short, with 13 bases between. This CDR3 contains 13 residues. Germline-derived CDR1 and CDR2 are SGHTA and FQGNSA.

The rearrangement uses TRBV4-1 and TRBJ1-2; 10 nucleotides match TRBD1. Looked up from germline, CDR1 is MGHRA and CDR2 is YSYEKL. V shed 3 bases and J 5 bases; nucleotides not matched to a gene: 6. There are 15 residues in the CDR3. The CDR3 protein is CASSHRDRGTYGYTF. In DNA form, the CDR3 reads TGCGCCAGCAGCCACCGGGACAGGGGAACGTATGGCTACACCTTC.

The chain carries TRBV7-9 and TRBJ2-5; no firm D call. Germline V gene sequence: CDR1 SEHNR, CDR2 FQNEAQ (reference sequence). This CDR3 spans 13 amino acids. V dropped 3 bases and J dropped 3 bases, with 8 bases sitting between them. The CDR3 DNA follows: TGTGCCAGCAGCTTTTCCCCGGAAGAGACCCAGTACTTC. This gives the protein CASSFSPEETQYF.

The chain couples TRBV28 to TRBJ2-1; D unclear. This CDR3 has 12 amino acids. V dropped 3 bases and J dropped 6 bases, with 6 bases sitting between them. The germline gives CDR1 MDHEN, CDR2 SYDVKM. The CDR3 reads CASSFWSNEQFF. The CDR3 DNA sequence: TGTGCCAGCAGTTTTTGGAGCAATGAGCAGTTCTTC.

The chain joins TRBV6-5 to TRBJ1-1; D is perhaps TRBD1 (6 bases). This CDR3 spans 15 amino acids. Trimming removed 7 bases at V and 1 base at J, with 16 bases between. The germline CDR1 and CDR2 sequences are MNHEY and SVGAGI. The CDR3 region has the DNA TGTGCCAGCACCTACTTCAGGGGCGCGAACACTGAAGCTTTCTTT. Amino acid sequence: CASTYFRGANTEAFF.

This clone was seen a few times. The chain employs TRBV19 and TRBJ2-7, with 11 nucleotides matching TRBD2. Germline lookup yields CDR1 LNHDA and CDR2 SQIVND (reference sequence). J lost 3 bases, V lost 6 bases, and 13 bases had no gene match. CDR3 length: 17 amino acids. The CDR3 coding sequence is TGTGCCAGTAGCCCAACTAGCGGGGGTTCATATATCTACGAGCAGTACTTC. This encodes CASSPTSGGSYIYEQYF.